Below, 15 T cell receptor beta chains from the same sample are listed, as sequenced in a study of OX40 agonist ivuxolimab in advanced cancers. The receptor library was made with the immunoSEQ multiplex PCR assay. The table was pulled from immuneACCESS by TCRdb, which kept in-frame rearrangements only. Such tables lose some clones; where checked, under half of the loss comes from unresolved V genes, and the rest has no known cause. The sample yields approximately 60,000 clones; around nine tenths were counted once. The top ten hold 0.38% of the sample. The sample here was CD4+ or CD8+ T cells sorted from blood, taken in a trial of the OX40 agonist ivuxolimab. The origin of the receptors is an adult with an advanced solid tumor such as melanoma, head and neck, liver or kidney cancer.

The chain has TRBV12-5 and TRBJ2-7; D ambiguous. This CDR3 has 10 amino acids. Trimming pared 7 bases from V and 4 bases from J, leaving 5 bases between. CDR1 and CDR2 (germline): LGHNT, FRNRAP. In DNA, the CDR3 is TGTGCTAGTGCCCTTTACGAGCAGTACTTC. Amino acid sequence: CASALYEQYF. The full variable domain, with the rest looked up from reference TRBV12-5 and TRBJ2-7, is DARVTQTPRHKVTEMGQEVTMRCQPILGHNTVFWYRQTMMQGLELLAYFRNRAPLDDSGMPKDRFSAEMPDATLATLKIQPSEPRDSAVYFCASALYEQYFGPGTRLTVT.

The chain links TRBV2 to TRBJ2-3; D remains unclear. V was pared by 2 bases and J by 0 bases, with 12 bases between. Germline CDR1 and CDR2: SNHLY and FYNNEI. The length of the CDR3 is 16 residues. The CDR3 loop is CASSESKGFSTDTQYF. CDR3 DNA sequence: TGTGCCAGCAGTGAATCTAAAGGCTTTAGCACAGATACGCAGTATTTT.

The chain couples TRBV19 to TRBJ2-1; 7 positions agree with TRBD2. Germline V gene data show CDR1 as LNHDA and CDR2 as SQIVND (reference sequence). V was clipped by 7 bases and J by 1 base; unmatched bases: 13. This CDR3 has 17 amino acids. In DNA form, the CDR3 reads TGTGCCAGTATGGGACTACCGGGGGACCGTTCCTACAATGAGCAGTTCTTC. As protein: CASMGLPGDRSYNEQFF. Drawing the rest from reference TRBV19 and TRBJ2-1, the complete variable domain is DGGITQSPKYLFRKEGQNVTLSCEQNLNHDAMYWYRQDPGQGLRLIYYSQIVNDFQKGDIAEGYSVSREKKESFPLTVTSAQKNPTAFYLCASMGLPGDRSYNEQFFGPGTRLTVL.

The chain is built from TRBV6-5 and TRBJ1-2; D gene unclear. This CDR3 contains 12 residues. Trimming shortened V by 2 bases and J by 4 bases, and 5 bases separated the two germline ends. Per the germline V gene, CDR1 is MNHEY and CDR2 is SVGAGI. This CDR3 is CASSYSGYGYTF. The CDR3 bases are TGTGCCAGCAGTTACAGCGGCTATGGCTACACCTTC.

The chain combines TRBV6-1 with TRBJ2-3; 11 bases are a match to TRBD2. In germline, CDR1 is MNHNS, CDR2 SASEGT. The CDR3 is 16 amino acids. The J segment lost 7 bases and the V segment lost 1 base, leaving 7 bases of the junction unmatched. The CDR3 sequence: CASSEEASGGRNTQYF. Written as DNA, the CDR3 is TGTGCCAGCAGTGAAGAGGCTAGCGGGGGGCGAAATACGCAGTATTTT.

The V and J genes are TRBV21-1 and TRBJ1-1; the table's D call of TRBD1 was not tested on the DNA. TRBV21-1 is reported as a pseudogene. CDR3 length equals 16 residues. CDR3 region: CASSKASSGMHTEAFF. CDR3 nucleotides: TGTGCCAGCAGCAAAGCGTCCTCAGGGATGCACACTGAAGCTTTCTTT.

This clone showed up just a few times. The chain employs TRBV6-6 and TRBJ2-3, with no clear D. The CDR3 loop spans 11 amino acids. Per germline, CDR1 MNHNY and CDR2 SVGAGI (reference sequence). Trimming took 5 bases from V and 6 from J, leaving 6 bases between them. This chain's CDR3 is CASSPVDTQYF. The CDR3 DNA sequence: TGTGCCAGCAGTCCCGTTGATACGCAGTATTTT.

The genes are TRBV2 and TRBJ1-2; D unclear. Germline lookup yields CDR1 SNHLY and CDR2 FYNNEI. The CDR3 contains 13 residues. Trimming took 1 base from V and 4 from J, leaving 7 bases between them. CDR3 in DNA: TGTGCCAGCAGTGAAGGCAGGAGCTATGGCTACACCTTC. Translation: CASSEGRSYGYTF.

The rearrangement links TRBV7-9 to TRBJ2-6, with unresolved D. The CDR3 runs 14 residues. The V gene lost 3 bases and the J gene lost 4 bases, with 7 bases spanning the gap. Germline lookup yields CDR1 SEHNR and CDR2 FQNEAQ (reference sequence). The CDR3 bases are TGTGCCAGCAGCTTCTCACCGGGGGCCAACGTCCTGACTTTC. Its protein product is CASSFSPGANVLTF.

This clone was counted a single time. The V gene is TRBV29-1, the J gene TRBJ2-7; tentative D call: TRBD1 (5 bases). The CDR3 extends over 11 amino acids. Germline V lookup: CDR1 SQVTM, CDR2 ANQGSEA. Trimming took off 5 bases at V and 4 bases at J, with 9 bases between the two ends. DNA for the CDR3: TGCAGCGTTACAACAGGTTACGAGCAGTACTTC. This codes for CSVTTGYEQYF.

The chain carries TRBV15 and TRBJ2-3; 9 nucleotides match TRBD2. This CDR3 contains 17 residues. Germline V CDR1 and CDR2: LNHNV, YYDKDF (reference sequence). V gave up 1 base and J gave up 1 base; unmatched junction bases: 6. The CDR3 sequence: CATSRVERGAGTDTQYF. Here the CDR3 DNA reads TGTGCCACCAGCAGAGTAGAGCGGGGGGCTGGCACAGATACGCAGTATTTT. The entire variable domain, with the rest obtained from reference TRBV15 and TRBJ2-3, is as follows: DAMVIQNPRYQVTQFGKPVTLSCSQTLNHNVMYWYQQKSSQAPKLLFHYYDKDFNNEADTPDNFQSRRPNTSFCFLDIRSPGLGDTAMYLCATSRVERGAGTDTQYFGPGTRLTVL.

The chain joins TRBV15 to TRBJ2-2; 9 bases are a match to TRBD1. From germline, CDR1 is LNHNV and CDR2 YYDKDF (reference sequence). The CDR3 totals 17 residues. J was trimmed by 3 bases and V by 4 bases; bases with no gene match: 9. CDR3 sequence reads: CATSTARRTGDTGELFF. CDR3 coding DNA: TGTGCCACCAGCACAGCTCGACGGACAGGGGACACCGGGGAGCTGTTTTTT.

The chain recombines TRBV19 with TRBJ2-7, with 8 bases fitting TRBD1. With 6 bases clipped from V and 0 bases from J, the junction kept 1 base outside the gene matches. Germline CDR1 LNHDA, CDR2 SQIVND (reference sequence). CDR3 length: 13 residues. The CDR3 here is CASRGQDSYEQYF. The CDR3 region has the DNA TGTGCCAGTAGGGGACAGGACTCCTACGAGCAGTACTTC.

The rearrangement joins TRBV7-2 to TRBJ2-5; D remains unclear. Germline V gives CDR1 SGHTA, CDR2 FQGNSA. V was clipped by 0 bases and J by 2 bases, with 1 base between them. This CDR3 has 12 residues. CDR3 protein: CASSLAQETQYF. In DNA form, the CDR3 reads TGTGCCAGCAGCTTAGCGCAAGAGACCCAGTACTTC.

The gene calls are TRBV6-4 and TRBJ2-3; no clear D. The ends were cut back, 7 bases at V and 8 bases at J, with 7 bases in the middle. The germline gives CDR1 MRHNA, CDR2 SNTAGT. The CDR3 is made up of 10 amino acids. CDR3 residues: CASIIFTQYF. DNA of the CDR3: TGTGCCAGCATAATATTTACGCAGTATTTT.